This T cell receptor (beta chain) originates from a study of identifying expanded T cells in peripheral blood. Here immunoSEQ multiplex PCR was the method, and the copy in TCRdb shows in-frame clones only, minus some. The sample yields roughly 56,000 clones, over 80% seen once. This clonotype originated in a person aged 18-69 years in good health. The material sequenced was blood.

In nucleotides, the CDR3 is TGTGCCAGCAGCTTGGTATCCAGCGAGCATGAGCAGTTCTTC. It translates to CASSLVSSEHEQFF. The V gene is TRBV5-6, the J gene TRBJ2-1; D is ambiguous. Trimming took 0 bases from V and 8 from J, leaving 12 bases between them. This CDR3 region has 14 residues. CDR1 SGHDT and CDR2 YYEEEE come from the germline V gene.